This TCR beta chain was observed in a study of cytomegalovirus exposure and HLA in healthy donors. General study results and limits: The study found most TCR sequences rare, yet found some public TCRs in many donors.

The table came from immunoSEQ multiplex PCR; TCRdb's copy has only in-frame clones and leaves some out. Among about 55,000 clones, approximately 92% were seen once, and the ten largest hold less than 4%. The V and J ends lost 3 bases and 1 base, in that order; junction bases with no gene match: 5. This CDR3 contains 15 residues. From germline, CDR1 is MNHEY and CDR2 SVGAGI. Points on this clone: Its antigen is as yet unknown.

The chain employs TRBV6-5 and TRBJ1-1; TRBD1 agrees at 7 bases. The sequence was collected from a man between 18 and 29 years old in good health and CMV-seronegative. Sequencing was carried out using PBMCs. DNA for the CDR3: TGTGCCAGCAGTTATCAGGGACAGCAGAACACTGAAGCTTTCTTT. Translation gives CASSYQGQQNTEAFF.